This TCR beta chain was obtained from a study of blood T cell repertoires in COVID-19. This clone was seen just once. V lost 5 bases and J 1 base, leaving 9 bases between the germline ends. Germline CDR1 is SGHNT and CDR2 is YYREEE (reference sequence). The CDR3 extends over 13 amino acids. The method was immunoSEQ multiplex PCR; TCRdb's version includes in-frame clones alone and lacks a portion of them. Of tens of thousands of clones listed, 80% to 90% are singletons. Sequencing was performed on peripheral blood. The chain links TRBV5-4 to TRBJ1-1; perhaps TRBD1 as D (5 bases). This clonotype originated in a woman aged 60 to 75 with COVID-19, enrolled during active disease. The CDR3 region has the DNA TGTGCCAGCAGTTACGACAGGAACACTGAAGCTTTCTTT. Translating gives CASSYDRNTEAFF.